This TCR beta chain was sequenced in a study of Graves' ophthalmopathy and Graves' hyperthyroidism. This CDR3 region has 13 residues. Trimming took 7 bases from V and 3 from J, leaving 12 bases between them. CDR1 SNHLY and CDR2 FYNNEI come from the germline V gene. CAS ≥3, NOSPECS ≥4, moderate-to-severe activity and duration under 3 months marked donors with ophthalmopathy. If patients had other autoimmune diseases, uncontrolled infections, pregnancy or lactation, they were excluded. Symptoms, serum thyroxine and TRAb, thyroid ultrasound, and orbital computed tomography formed the diagnostic basis. From fresh peripheral blood, approximately 10 ml in volume, the PBMCs were obtained. This clonotype was detected ten times or more. Amplifying from RNA transcripts, the study obtained TCR beta CDR3 regions. First-round RT-PCR relied on HTBI primers, and a second-round multiplex PCR came next. TCRdb processed the multiplex PCR reads anew with MiXCR; each CDR3 protein has one entry. This table has fewer than 400,000 distinct CDR3 sequences, about 16% appearing once.

V is TRBV2 and J is TRBJ1-2; TRBD1 might be the D (6 bases). This clonotype was sampled from a woman aged 18-29 years with Graves' ophthalmopathy. The source material was peripheral blood. The CDR3 coding sequence is TGTGCCAGCATCGCAGGGGAGGACTATGGCTACACCTTC. This encodes CASIAGEDYGYTF.